This entry lists 30 T cell receptor beta chains sequenced from one sample in a study of blood T cell repertoires in COVID-19. Assay: immunoSEQ multiplex PCR; the TCRdb copy retains only in-frame clones and omits some. The sample shows 200,000 or so clones, roughly 84% of them seen only once. The sample comprised PBMCs or T cells enriched from blood (not recorded which). These receptors were taken from a man aged 40-49 years who had recovered from COVID-19.

The chain is built from TRBV18 and TRBJ2-6; TRBD1 agrees at 9 bases. This CDR3 is built from 18 residues. Germline values: CDR1 KGHSH, CDR2 LQKENI. Unmatched junction bases numbered 9, after V lost 6 bases and J lost 0 bases. CDR3 sequence: CASSPIKTGGSGANVLTF. The CDR3 nucleotides are TGTGCCAGCTCCCCGATAAAGACAGGGGGCTCTGGGGCCAACGTCCTGACTTTC.

This chain connects TRBV28 to TRBJ2-3; the D gene is possibly TRBD2 (6 bases). This CDR3 has 15 residues. Germline CDR1 MDHEN, CDR2 SYDVKM. V was trimmed by 6 bases and J by 2 bases, leaving 15 bases between them. The DNA of the CDR3 is TGTGCCAGCAGCCCGACCGGGGGTATCACAGATACGCAGTATTTT. This encodes CASSPTGGITDTQYF.

V is TRBV5-1 and J is TRBJ2-2; maybe TRBD1 (6 bases). CDR1 and CDR2 (germline): SGHRS, YFSETQ. Trimming took 0 bases from V and 3 from J, leaving 12 bases between them. The CDR3 runs to 16 residues. CDR3 loop: CASSLGQGLDTGELFF. DNA of the CDR3: TGCGCCAGCAGCTTGGGCCAGGGGCTAGACACCGGGGAGCTGTTTTTT.

The chain carries TRBV7-9 and TRBJ2-1; maybe TRBD2 (6 bases). CDR1 and CDR2 from the germline V gene are SEHNR and FQNEAQ (reference sequence). V was cut by 4 bases and J by 6 bases, with 19 bases left in between. The CDR3 totals 16 residues. CDR3 protein: CASSSMGGGEGNEQFF. The DNA for the CDR3 is TGTGCCAGCAGCTCGATGGGGGGTGGAGAGGGCAATGAGCAGTTCTTC.

The chain carries TRBV2 and TRBJ1-3; D is possibly TRBD1 (5 bases). This CDR3 contains 16 residues. The V end lost 1 base, the J end lost 0 bases, and 10 bases lay between the germline ends. CDR1 and CDR2 (germline): SNHLY, FYNNEI. CDR3 sequence (DNA): TGTGCCAGCAGTGAAGGAACGGGGGTCTCTGGAAACACCATATATTTT. Protein: CASSEGTGVSGNTIYF.

This clone was counted only a few times. The chain is built from TRBV5-1 and TRBJ2-5; 9 bases are a match to TRBD1. The CDR3 consists of 15 residues. V lost 3 bases, J lost 4 bases, and 7 bases stayed unmatched. Germline V CDR1 and CDR2: SGHRS, YFSETQ. The CDR3 bases are TGCGCCAGCAGCTGGGGGGACAGGGACGGAGAGACCCAGTACTTC. It is translated as CASSWGDRDGETQYF.

V gene TRBV19 combines with J gene TRBJ1-2; no firm D call. Germline V gene lookup returns CDR1 LNHDA and CDR2 SQIVND (reference sequence). This CDR3 comprises 11 residues. The CDR3 reads CACRGGYGYTF. DNA of the CDR3: TGTGCGTGTCGGGGTGGCTATGGCTACACCTTC.

This clone is a singleton in its sample. The rearrangement joins TRBV7-9 to TRBJ2-1; D remains ambiguous. Per the germline V gene, CDR1 is SEHNR and CDR2 is FQNEAQ (reference sequence). CDR3 length: 16 amino acids. V gave up 2 bases and J gave up 0 bases, with 11 bases separating them. CDR3 region: CASSLSLRSSYNEQFF. The CDR3 nucleotides read TGTGCCAGCAGCTTAAGTCTCAGAAGCTCCTACAATGAGCAGTTCTTC.

This clone occurred once. The rearrangement uses TRBV20-1 and TRBJ2-3; D gene uncertain. The V end was cut by 0 bases, the J end by 7 bases, with 5 bases between. Germline V gene lookup returns CDR1 DFQATT and CDR2 SNEGSKA (reference sequence). This CDR3 has 11 residues. CDR3 DNA sequence: TGCAGTGCTAGAGATCTAAATACGCAGTATTTT. Protein sequence: CSARDLNTQYF.

This clone was detected a few times. The chain recombines TRBV3-1 (or the pseudogene TRBV3-2) with TRBJ2-1, with D tentatively TRBD2 (5 bases). Germline lookup yields CDR1 LGHDT and CDR2 YNNKEL (reference sequence). Trimming took off 3 bases at V and 9 bases at J, with 9 bases between the two ends. The CDR3 sequence is 12 residues long. The CDR3 loop is CASSHQAGEQFF. The CDR3 DNA is TGTGCCAGCAGCCATCAGGCGGGTGAGCAGTTCTTC.

In nucleotides, the CDR3 is TGTGCCAGCAGTGATCGGGGGAATTCACCCCTCCACTTT. This encodes CASSDRGNSPLHF. This rearrangement joins TRBV2 to TRBJ1-6, with a weak D call TRBD1 (5 bases). The V end lost 3 bases, the J end lost 7 bases, and 7 bases lay between the germline ends. The length of the CDR3 is 13 residues. The germline gives CDR1 SNHLY, CDR2 FYNNEI.

CDR3 coding DNA: TGTGCCAGCAGCTTATCTTTGCCAGTCTCCTACAATGAGCAGTTCTTC. The encoded protein is CASSLSLPVSYNEQFF. The chain recombines TRBV7-2 with TRBJ2-1; unclear D gene. Germline V gene sequence: CDR1 SGHTA, CDR2 FQGNSA. The CDR3 consists of 16 residues. V dropped 2 bases and J dropped 0 bases, with 11 bases sitting between them.

V gene TRBV11-2 combines with J gene TRBJ2-7, with 11 nucleotides matching TRBD2. CDR1 SGHAT and CDR2 FQNNGV come from the germline V gene. The junction had 4 bases not matched to a gene; V was cut back by 6 bases and J by 3 bases. The CDR3 has 14 amino acids. The CDR3 is CASRHLAGGYEQYF. The CDR3 DNA is TGTGCCAGCAGGCACCTAGCGGGGGGCTACGAGCAGTACTTC.

There are a few counts of this clone. This chain links TRBV5-1 with TRBJ1-4; D ambiguous. Trimming shortened V by 1 base and J by 4 bases, and 8 bases separated the two germline ends. The CDR3 length is 14 residues. The germline CDR1 and CDR2 sequences are SGHRS and YFSETQ. The CDR3 region has the DNA TGCGCCAGCAGCTTGAGAGCAAATAATGAAAAACTGTTTTTT. Protein sequence: CASSLRANNEKLFF.

This sequence joins TRBV11-2 and TRBJ1-4; possible D gene TRBD1, 5 bases. Trimming left V 1 base short and J 7 bases short, with 19 bases between. Germline CDR1 and CDR2: SGHAT and FQNNGV. The CDR3 spans 17 residues. The CDR3 DNA is TGTGCCAGCAGCTTAGGGTTTTTGGGCCAGGGTGGTGAAAAACTGTTTTTT. This translates into CASSLGFLGQGGEKLFF.

This clone was counted once. This chain uses TRBV7-2 with TRBJ1-2; 9 bases line up with TRBD1. Unmatched junction bases numbered 5, after V lost 5 bases and J lost 7 bases. Germline V gene sequence: CDR1 SGHTA, CDR2 FQGNSA. This CDR3 is built from 13 residues. CDR3: CASSTGGGPGYTF. The CDR3 DNA sequence: TGTGCCAGCAGCACAGGGGGCGGTCCTGGCTACACCTTC.

V gene TRBV29-1 combines with J gene TRBJ1-2; the match to TRBD1 covers 7 bases. CDR1 is SQVTM, CDR2 ANQGSEA, per germline. The CDR3 sequence is 12 residues long. Trimming removed 7 bases from V and 1 base from J; junction bases left unmatched: 3. The CDR3 nucleotides read TGCAGCGAGGGGACAGATAACTATGGCTACACCTTC. Translation gives CSEGTDNYGYTF.

This chain uses TRBV7-8 with TRBJ2-5; 7 nucleotides agree with TRBD1. This CDR3 contains 15 residues. The trim removed 2 bases at V and 5 bases at J, leaving 8 bases unmatched. Germline CDR1 is SGHVS and CDR2 is FQNEAQ. DNA for the CDR3: TGTGCCAGCAGCTTAAGTACAGGGGCTTGGGAGACCCAGTACTTC. Its translation: CASSLSTGAWETQYF.

About this clone: One end of the junction does not line up with germline, which may come from a read error. The chain recombines TRBV3-1 (or the pseudogene TRBV3-2) with TRBJ2-1, with TRBD2 identical over 9 bases. The CDR3 runs to 17 residues. Germline V lookup: CDR1 LGHDT, CDR2 YNNKEL (reference sequence). The CDR3: CASSQDLLRGGYSEQFF. CDR3 bases: TGTGCCAGCAGCCAAGATCTTCTGCGGGGGGGCTACAGTGAGCAGTTCTTC.

The V call is TRBV5-1, the J call TRBJ2-5, with D possibly being TRBD2 (6 bases). The CDR3 is 14 amino acids. Trimming removed 4 bases from V and 2 bases from J, with 12 bases in between. The germline CDR1 and CDR2 sequences are SGHRS and YFSETQ. This CDR3 is CASSPGTGQETQYF. Here the CDR3 DNA reads TGCGCCAGCAGCCCCGGGACTGGGCAAGAGACCCAGTACTTC.

A word on this clone: Other DNA sequences in this sample translate to the same CDR3. The chain is built from TRBV6-4 and TRBJ2-1; 10 bases align to TRBD2. Per germline, CDR1 MRHNA and CDR2 SNTAGT. This CDR3 is built from 14 residues. The V gene end was trimmed by 3 bases and the J gene end by 4 bases; junction bases not matched to a gene: 0. CDR3 DNA: TGTGCCAGCAGTGAAGCGGGGGGGTACAATGAGCAGTTCTTC. Translating it yields CASSEAGGYNEQFF.

The chain employs TRBV7-2 and TRBJ2-3; TRBD2 aligns across 9 bases. Trimming removed 5 bases from V and 2 bases from J; junction bases left unmatched: 17. Germline V gene sequence: CDR1 SGHTA, CDR2 FQGNSA. The CDR3 covers 19 residues. The CDR3 loop is CASSPLGRKAGGLTDTQYF. CDR3 coding DNA: TGTGCCAGCAGCCCATTAGGGCGGAAAGCGGGGGGTCTCACAGATACGCAGTATTTT.

This chain uses TRBV3-1 (or the pseudogene TRBV3-2) with TRBJ2-3, with 12 nucleotides matching TRBD2. This CDR3 contains 15 residues. The ends lost 6 bases at V and 5 bases at J; junction bases unmatched: 6. Germline values: CDR1 LGHDT, CDR2 YNNKEL (reference sequence). This chain's CDR3 is CASSPSGGALDTQYF. The CDR3 coding sequence is TGTGCCAGCAGTCCTAGCGGGGGGGCCTTAGATACGCAGTATTTT.

This sequence joins TRBV5-1 and TRBJ2-1, with 9 bases that match TRBD2. In germline, CDR1 is SGHRS, CDR2 YFSETQ. Unmatched junction bases numbered 13, after V lost 3 bases and J lost 0 bases. This CDR3 comprises 19 residues. The DNA for the CDR3 is TGCGCCAGCAGCTCCCAAGCGGGGGGATACCTTAGCTCCTACAATGAGCAGTTCTTC. This translates into CASSSQAGGYLSSYNEQFF.

V gene TRBV5-1 combines with J gene TRBJ2-2; unclear D gene. The germline CDR1 and CDR2 sequences are SGHRS and YFSETQ. V lost 4 bases, J lost 1 base, and 11 bases lay in between. The CDR3 covers 15 residues. The CDR3 loop reads CASSPSAVNTGELFF. The CDR3 coding sequence is TGCGCCAGCAGCCCCTCGGCGGTGAACACCGGGGAGCTGTTTTTT.

The chain employs TRBV19 and TRBJ1-6; D unclear. Trimming took off 3 bases at V and 9 bases at J, with 6 bases between the two ends. CDR1 is LNHDA, CDR2 SQIVND, per germline (reference sequence). CDR3 length: 12 amino acids. The CDR3 DNA is TGTGCCAGTAGTATCGAGGGTTCACCCCTCCACTTT. The encoded protein is CASSIEGSPLHF.

The chain has TRBV20-1 and TRBJ2-4, with 7 bases lining up with TRBD2. Germline assignment: CDR1 DFQATT and CDR2 SNEGSKA (reference sequence). V lost 3 bases to trimming and J lost 13 bases; unmatched junction nucleotides: 6. The CDR3 is 11 amino acids. CDR3 sequence: CSASREETQYF. The CDR3 DNA reads as TGCAGTGCTAGCCGGGAGGAGACACAGTACTTC.

The sample holds a few counts of this clone. The chain links TRBV21-1 to TRBJ1-3; no check of the table's D call, TRBD1, against the DNA was made. TRBV21-1 is given as a pseudogene. The CDR3 has 15 amino acids. CDR3 sequence: CASSNPTVSGNTIYF. CDR3 nucleotide sequence: TGTGCCAGCAGCAATCCCACAGTCTCTGGAAACACCATATATTTT.

The J gene is TRBJ2-2, the V gene TRBV4-2; 9 bases agree with TRBD2. V lost 2 bases and J lost 6; bases outside the gene matches: 4. The CDR3 is 15 residues long. In germline, CDR1 is LGHNA, CDR2 YNFKEQ. In DNA, the CDR3 is TGTGCCAGCAGCCAACAAGCGGGGGGCGCCGGGGAGCTGTTTTTT. It is translated as CASSQQAGGAGELFF.

This clone was counted many times. The chain combines TRBV29-1 with TRBJ2-7; D not resolved. Germline V gene lookup returns CDR1 SQVTM and CDR2 ANQGSEA. The CDR3 totals 12 residues. V lost 8 bases and J 3 bases, leaving 14 bases between the germline ends. Here the CDR3 DNA reads TGCAGCTTACCGGGTCAAGGCTACGAGCAGTACTTC. Amino acids: CSLPGQGYEQYF.